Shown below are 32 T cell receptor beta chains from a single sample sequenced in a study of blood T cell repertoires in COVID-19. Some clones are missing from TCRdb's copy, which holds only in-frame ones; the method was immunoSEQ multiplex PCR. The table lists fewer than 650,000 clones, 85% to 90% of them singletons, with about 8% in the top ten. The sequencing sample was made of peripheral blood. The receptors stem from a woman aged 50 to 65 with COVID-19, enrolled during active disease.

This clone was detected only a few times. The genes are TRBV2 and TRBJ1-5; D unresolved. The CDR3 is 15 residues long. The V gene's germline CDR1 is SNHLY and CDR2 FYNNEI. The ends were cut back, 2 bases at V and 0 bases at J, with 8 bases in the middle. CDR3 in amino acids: CASSERVYSNQPQHF. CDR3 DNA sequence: TGTGCCAGCAGTGAACGCGTTTATAGCAATCAGCCCCAGCATTTT.

The CDR3 protein is CASSRDRATNEKLFF. CDR3 DNA: TGTGCCAGCAGTAGGGACAGGGCAACTAATGAAAAACTGTTTTTT. The rearrangement uses TRBV6-5 and TRBJ1-4, with TRBD1 matching over 9 bases. The V gene's germline CDR1 is MNHEY and CDR2 SVGAGI. The CDR3 is 15 amino acids. With V trimmed by 5 bases and J by 0 bases, 1 base remained unmatched.

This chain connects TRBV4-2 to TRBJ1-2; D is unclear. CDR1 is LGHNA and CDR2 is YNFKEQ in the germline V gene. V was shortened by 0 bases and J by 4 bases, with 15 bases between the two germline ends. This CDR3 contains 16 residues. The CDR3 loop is CASSQDGRAAAYGYTF. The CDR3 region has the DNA TGTGCCAGCAGCCAAGATGGGCGGGCCGCGGCCTATGGCTACACCTTC.

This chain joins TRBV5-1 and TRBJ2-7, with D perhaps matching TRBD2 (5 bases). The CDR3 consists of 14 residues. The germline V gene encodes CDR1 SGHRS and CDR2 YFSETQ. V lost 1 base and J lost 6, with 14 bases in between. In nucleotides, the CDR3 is TGCGCCAGCAGCTTGAGTCTAGCTGGAGGCGAGCAGTACTTC. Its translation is CASSLSLAGGEQYF.

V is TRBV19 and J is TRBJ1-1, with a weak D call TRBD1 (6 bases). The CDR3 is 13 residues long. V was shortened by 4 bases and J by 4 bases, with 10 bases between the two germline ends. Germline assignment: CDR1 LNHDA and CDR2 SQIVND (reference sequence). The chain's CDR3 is CASSNRDGTEAFF. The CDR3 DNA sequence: TGTGCCAGTAGTAACAGGGATGGCACTGAAGCTTTCTTT.

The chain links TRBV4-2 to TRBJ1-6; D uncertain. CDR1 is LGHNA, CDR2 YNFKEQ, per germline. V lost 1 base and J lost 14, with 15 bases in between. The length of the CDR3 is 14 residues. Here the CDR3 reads CASSQVEGPYTLHF. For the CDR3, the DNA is TGTGCCAGCAGCCAAGTCGAGGGTCCGTATACCCTCCACTTT.

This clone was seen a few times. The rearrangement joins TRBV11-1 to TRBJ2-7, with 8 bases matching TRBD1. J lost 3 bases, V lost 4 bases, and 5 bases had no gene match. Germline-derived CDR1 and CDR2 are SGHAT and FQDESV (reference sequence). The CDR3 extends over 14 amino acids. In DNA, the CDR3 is TGTGCCAGCAGCTACACAGGGGGAAACTACGAGCAGTACTTC. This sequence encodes CASSYTGGNYEQYF.

The CDR3 nucleotides read TGTGCCTGGAGTCCCGGGGGGACCTACAATGAGCAGTTCTTC. Translated: CAWSPGGTYNEQFF. The V call is TRBV30, the J call TRBJ2-1; 7 bases fit TRBD2. Germline lookup yields CDR1 GTSNPN and CDR2 SVGIG (reference sequence). This CDR3 has 14 amino acids. The junction had 3 bases not matched to a gene; V was cut back by 2 bases and J by 2 bases. Full variable domain (missing parts from reference TRBV30 and TRBJ2-1): SQTIHQWPATLVQPVGSPLSLECTVEGTSNPNLYWYRQAAGRGLQLLFYSVGIGQISSEVPQNLSASRPQDRQFILSSKKLLLSDSGFYLCAWSPGGTYNEQFFGPGTRLTVL.

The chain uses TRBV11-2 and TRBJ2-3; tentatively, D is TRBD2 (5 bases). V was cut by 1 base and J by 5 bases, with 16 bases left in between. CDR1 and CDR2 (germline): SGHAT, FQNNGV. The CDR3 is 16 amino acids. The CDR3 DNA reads TGTGCCAGCAGCTTAGTAGGCTCGCTACGGGAAGATACGCAGTATTTT. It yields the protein CASSLVGSLREDTQYF.

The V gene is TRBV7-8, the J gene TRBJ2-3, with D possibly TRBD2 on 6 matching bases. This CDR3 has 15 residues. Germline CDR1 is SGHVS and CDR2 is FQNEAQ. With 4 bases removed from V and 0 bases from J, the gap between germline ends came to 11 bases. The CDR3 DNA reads TGTGCCAGCAGCTACGCGGGGTATAGCACAGATACGCAGTATTTT. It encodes CASSYAGYSTDTQYF.

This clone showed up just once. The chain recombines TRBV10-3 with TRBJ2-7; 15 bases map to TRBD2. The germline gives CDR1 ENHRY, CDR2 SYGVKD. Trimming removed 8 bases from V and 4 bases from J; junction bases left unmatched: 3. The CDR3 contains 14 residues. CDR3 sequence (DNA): TGTGCCATCGGACTAGCGGGGGGGCAATACGAGCAGTACTTC. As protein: CAIGLAGGQYEQYF.

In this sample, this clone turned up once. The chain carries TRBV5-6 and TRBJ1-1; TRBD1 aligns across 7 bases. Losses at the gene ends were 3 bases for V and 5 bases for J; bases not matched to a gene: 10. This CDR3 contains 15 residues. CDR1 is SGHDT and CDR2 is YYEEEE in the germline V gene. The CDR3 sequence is CASSSQRQGGTEAFF. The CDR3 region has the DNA TGTGCCAGCAGCTCCCAGAGACAGGGAGGAACTGAAGCTTTCTTT.

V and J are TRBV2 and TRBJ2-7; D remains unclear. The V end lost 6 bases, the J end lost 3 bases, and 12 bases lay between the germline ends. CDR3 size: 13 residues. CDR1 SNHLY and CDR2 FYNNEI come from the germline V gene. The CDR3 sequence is CASSPTVYYEQYF. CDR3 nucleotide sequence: TGTGCCAGCAGCCCGACTGTTTACTACGAGCAGTACTTC.

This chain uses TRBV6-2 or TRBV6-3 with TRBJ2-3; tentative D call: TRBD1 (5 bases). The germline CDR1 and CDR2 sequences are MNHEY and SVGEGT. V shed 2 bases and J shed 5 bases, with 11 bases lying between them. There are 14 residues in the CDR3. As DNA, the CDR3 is TGTGCCAGCAGTTACCTAACAGGACGAGATACGCAGTATTTT. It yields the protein CASSYLTGRDTQYF.

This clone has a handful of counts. CDR3 bases: TGTGCCAGCGGTAGATGGCGAGGACAGGGGTACAATGAGCAGTTCTTC. Protein: CASGRWRGQGYNEQFF. The V gene is TRBV27, the J gene TRBJ2-1, with 9 positions matching TRBD1. The CDR3 spans 16 residues. The germline V gene has CDR1 MNHEY and CDR2 SMNVEV (reference sequence). V dropped 8 bases and J dropped 4; count of bases not matched to a gene: 12.

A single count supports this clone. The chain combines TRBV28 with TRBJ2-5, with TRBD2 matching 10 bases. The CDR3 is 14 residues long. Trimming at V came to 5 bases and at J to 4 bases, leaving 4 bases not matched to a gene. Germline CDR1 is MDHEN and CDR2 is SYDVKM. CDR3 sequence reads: CASSRTSGRETQYF. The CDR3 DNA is TGTGCCAGCAGTCGGACTAGCGGTCGAGAGACCCAGTACTTC.

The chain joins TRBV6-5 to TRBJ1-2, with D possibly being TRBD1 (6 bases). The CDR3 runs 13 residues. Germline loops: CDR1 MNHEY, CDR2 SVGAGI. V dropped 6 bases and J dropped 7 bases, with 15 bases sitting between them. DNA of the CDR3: TGTGCCAGCAGGGACAGCAATTGGGGTGGCTACACCTTC. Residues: CASRDSNWGGYTF.

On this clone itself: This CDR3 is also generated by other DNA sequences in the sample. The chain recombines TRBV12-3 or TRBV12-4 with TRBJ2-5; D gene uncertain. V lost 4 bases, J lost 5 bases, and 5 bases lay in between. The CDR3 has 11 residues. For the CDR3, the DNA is TGTGCCAGCAGTTCTAGGGAGACCCAGTACTTC. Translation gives CASSSRETQYF.

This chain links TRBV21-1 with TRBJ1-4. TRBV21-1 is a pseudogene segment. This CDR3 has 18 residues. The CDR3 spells CASSKGAPPEATNEKLFF. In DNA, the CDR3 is TGTGCCAGCAGCAAGGGTGCTCCCCCGGAGGCAACTAATGAAAAACTGTTTTTT.

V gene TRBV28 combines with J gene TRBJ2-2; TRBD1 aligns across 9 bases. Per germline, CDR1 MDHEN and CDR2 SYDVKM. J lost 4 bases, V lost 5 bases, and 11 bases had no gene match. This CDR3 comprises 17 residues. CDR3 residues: CASSRPQGARGTGELFF. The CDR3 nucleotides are TGTGCCAGCAGTCGTCCACAGGGGGCGCGCGGCACCGGGGAGCTGTTTTTT.

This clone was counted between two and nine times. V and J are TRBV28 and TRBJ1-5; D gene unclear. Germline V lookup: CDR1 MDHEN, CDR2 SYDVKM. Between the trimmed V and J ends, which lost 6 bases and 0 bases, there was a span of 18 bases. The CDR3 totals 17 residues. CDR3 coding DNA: TGTGCCAGCAGCAACGATTACCAGGTATATAGCAATCAGCCCCAGCATTTT. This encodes CASSNDYQVYSNQPQHF. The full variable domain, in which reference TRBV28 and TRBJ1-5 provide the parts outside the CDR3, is DVKVTQSSRYLVKRTGEKVFLECVQDMDHENMFWYRQDPGLGLRLIYFSYDVKMKEKGDIPEGYSVSREKKERFSLILESASTNQTSMYLCASSNDYQVYSNQPQHFGDGTRLSIL.

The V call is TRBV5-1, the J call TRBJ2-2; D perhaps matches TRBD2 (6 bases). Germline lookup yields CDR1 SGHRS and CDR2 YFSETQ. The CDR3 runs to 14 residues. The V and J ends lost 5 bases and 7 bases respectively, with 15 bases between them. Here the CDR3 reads CASSFPGGSGELFF. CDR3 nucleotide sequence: TGCGCCAGCAGTTTTCCCGGGGGTAGCGGGGAGCTGTTTTTT.

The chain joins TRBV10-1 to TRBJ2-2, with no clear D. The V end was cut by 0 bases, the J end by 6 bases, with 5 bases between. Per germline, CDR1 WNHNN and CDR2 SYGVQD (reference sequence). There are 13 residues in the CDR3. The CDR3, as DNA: TGCGCCAGCAGTGAGTCGAAGCCCGGGGAGCTGTTTTTT. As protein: CASSESKPGELFF.

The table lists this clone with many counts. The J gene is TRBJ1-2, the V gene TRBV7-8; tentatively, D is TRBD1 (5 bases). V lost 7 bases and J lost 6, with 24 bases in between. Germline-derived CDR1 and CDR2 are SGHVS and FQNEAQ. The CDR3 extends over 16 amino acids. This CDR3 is CASTGINDRWRDGYTF. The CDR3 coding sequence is TGTGCCAGCACCGGGATAAACGACAGATGGAGGGATGGCTACACCTTC.

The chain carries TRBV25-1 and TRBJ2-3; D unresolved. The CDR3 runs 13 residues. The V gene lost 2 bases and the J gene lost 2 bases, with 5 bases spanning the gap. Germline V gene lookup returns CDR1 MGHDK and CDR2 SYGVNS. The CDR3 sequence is CASSELYTDTQYF. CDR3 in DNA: TGTGCCAGCAGTGAACTATACACAGATACGCAGTATTTT.

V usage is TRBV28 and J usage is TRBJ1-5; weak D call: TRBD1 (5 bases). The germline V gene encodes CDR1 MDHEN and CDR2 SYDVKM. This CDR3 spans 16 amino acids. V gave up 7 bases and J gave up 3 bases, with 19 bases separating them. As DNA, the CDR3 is TGTGCCAGCACAGCCACCCCAGGGCCCTTCAATCAGCCCCAGCATTTT. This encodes CASTATPGPFNQPQHF.

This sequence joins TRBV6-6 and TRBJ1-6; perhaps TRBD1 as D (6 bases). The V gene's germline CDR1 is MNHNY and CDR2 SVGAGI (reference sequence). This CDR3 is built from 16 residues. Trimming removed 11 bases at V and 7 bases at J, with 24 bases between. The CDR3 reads CAGQTPLGRGNSPLHF. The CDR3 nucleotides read TGTGCCGGGCAAACACCTTTGGGCAGGGGAAATTCACCCCTCCACTTT.

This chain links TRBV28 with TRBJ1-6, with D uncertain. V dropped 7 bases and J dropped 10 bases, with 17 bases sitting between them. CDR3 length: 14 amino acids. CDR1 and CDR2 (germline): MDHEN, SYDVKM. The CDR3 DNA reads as TGTGCCAGCAACACACAAACCCCCCCCTCACCCCTCCACTTT. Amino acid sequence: CASNTQTPPSPLHF.

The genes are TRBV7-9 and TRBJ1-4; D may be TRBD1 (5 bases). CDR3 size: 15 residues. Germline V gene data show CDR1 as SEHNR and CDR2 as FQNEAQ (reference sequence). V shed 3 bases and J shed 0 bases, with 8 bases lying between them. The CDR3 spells CASSLVGATNEKLFF. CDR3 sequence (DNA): TGTGCCAGCAGCTTGGTAGGGGCAACTAATGAAAAACTGTTTTTT.

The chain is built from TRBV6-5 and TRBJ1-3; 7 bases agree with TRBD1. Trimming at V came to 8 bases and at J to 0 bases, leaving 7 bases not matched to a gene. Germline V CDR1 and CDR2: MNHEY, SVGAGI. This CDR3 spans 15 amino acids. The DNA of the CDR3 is TGTGCCAGCGGAGAGAGGGGGCTCTCTGGAAACACCATATATTTT. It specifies CASGERGLSGNTIYF.

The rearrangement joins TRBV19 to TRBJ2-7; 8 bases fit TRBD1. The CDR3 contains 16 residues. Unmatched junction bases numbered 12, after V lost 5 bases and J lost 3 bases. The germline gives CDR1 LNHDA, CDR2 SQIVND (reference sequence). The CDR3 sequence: CASSPRTGTSYYEQYF. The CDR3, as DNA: TGTGCCAGTAGTCCGAGGACAGGGACGTCCTACTACGAGCAGTACTTC. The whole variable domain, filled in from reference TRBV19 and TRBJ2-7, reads DGGITQSPKYLFRKEGQNVTLSCEQNLNHDAMYWYRQDPGQGLRLIYYSQIVNDFQKGDIAEGYSVSREKKESFPLTVTSAQKNPTAFYLCASSPRTGTSYYEQYFGPGTRLTVT.

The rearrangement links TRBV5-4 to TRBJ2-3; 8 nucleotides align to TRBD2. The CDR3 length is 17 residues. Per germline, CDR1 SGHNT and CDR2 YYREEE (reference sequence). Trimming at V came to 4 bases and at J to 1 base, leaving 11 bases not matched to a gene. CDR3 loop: CASSLNGGGWGTDTQYF. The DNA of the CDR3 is TGTGCCAGCAGCCTTAACGGGGGGGGATGGGGCACAGATACGCAGTATTTT.